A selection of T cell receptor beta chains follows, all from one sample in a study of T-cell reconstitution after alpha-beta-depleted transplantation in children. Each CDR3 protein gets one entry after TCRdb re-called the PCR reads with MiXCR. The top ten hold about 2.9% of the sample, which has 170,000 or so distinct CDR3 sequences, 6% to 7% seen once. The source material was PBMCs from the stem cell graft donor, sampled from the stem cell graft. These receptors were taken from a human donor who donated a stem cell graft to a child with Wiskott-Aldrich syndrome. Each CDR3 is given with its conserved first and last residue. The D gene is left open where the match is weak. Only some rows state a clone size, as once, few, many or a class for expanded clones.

CDR3nt: TGCAGTGCCGCATGGGTAGATTACAATGAGCAGTTCTTC; CDR3aa: CSAAWVDYNEQFF; abundance: many; j_gene: TRBJ2-1; d_gene: -; v_gene: TRBV20-1
CDR3nt: TGCGCCAGCAGCTTTGGAGGGGCGAGGGACTATGGCTACACCTTC; CDR3aa: CASSFGGARDYGYTF; abundance: many; j_gene: TRBJ1-2; d_gene: -; v_gene: TRBV5-1
CDR3nt: TGTGCCAGCAGTTTTAGCTCCTATAATTCACCCCTCCACTTT; CDR3aa: CASSFSSYNSPLHF; abundance: many; j_gene: TRBJ1-6; d_gene: -; v_gene: TRBV27
CDR3nt: TGCAGTGCTTCCTCTCAGGGAGGCTCTGGGGCCAACGTCCTGACTTTC; CDR3aa: CSASSQGGSGANVLTF; abundance: many; j_gene: TRBJ2-6; d_gene: -; v_gene: TRBV20-1
CDR3nt: TGCAGTGCTCAGACTAGCGGGAGTGGCACAGATACGCAGTATTTT; CDR3aa: CSAQTSGSGTDTQYF; abundance: many; j_gene: TRBJ2-3; d_gene: TRBD2; v_gene: TRBV20-1
CDR3nt: TGCGCCAGCAGTCGACAGAGCTCCTATAATTCACCCCTCCACTTT; CDR3aa: CASSRQSSYNSPLHF; abundance: many; j_gene: TRBJ1-6; d_gene: -; v_gene: TRBV5-1
CDR3nt: TGTGCCATCAGTGACCCGGGACAGGGGGCTAGCACAGATACGCAGTATTTT; CDR3aa: CAISDPGQGASTDTQYF; abundance: many; j_gene: TRBJ2-3; d_gene: TRBD1; v_gene: TRBV10-3
CDR3nt: TGTGCCACCAGTGACTCGATACCCCCCTACAATGAGCAGTTCTTC; CDR3aa: CATSDSIPPYNEQFF; abundance: many; j_gene: TRBJ2-1; d_gene: -; v_gene: TRBV24-1
CDR3nt: TGCGCCAGCAGCCTCCCCCCGACAGAAGCGACCCAGTACTTC; CDR3aa: CASSLPPTEATQYF; abundance: many; j_gene: TRBJ2-5; d_gene: -; v_gene: TRBV5-1
CDR3nt: TGTGCCAGCAGTTACGAGATAGGACTAGCGGGAGCAGATACGCAGTATTTT; CDR3aa: CASSYEIGLAGADTQYF; abundance: many; j_gene: TRBJ2-3; d_gene: TRBD2; v_gene: TRBV6-5
CDR3nt: TGTGCCAGCAGCTTAGTAGTAAGGCAGGGTGGATTCGCCGGGGAGCTGTTTTTT; CDR3aa: CASSLVVRQGGFAGELFF; abundance: many; j_gene: TRBJ2-2; d_gene: -; v_gene: TRBV11-2
CDR3nt: TGTGCCAGCATTAGGGTGTTCGGTTTTGGCTACACCTTC; CDR3aa: CASIRVFGFGYTF; abundance: -; j_gene: TRBJ1-2; d_gene: -; v_gene: TRBV12-3/TRBV12-4